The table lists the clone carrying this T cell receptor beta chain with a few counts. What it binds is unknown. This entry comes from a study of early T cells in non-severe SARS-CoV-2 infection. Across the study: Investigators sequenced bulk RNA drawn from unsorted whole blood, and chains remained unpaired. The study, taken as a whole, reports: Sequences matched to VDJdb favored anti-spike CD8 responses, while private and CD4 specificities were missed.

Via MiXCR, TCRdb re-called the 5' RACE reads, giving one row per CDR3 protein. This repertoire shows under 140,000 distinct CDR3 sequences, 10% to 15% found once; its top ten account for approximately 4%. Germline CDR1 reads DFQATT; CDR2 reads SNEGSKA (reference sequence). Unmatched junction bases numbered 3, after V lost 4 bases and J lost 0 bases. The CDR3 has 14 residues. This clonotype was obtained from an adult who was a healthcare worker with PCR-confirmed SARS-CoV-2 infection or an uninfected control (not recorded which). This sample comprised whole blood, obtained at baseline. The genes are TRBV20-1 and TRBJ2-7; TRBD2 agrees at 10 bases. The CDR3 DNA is TGCAGTGCTACTGGACTAGCGGCCTCCTACGAGCAGTACTTC. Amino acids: CSATGLAASYEQYF.